Shown below are 28 T cell receptor beta chains from a single sample sequenced in a study of cytomegalovirus exposure and HLA in healthy donors. PCR was performed using 60 Vbeta and 13 Jbeta primers. The protocol was immunoSEQ multiplex PCR, while the TCRdb copy is restricted to in-frame clones and leaves out a portion. The table shows 50,000 to 70,000 clones, with roughly 77% occurring only once. The sequenced sample was PBMCs. These receptors were obtained from a female donor in good health and CMV-seronegative.

The chain couples TRBV7-2 to TRBJ1-2; the D is unclear. V lost 4 bases and J 4 bases, leaving 13 bases between the germline ends. This CDR3 contains 14 residues. Germline CDR1 and CDR2: SGHTA and FQGNSA. CDR3 nucleotides: TGTGCCAGCAGCTCGTCTGCGGGGAGCTATGGCTACACCTTC. Protein: CASSSSAGSYGYTF.

The gene calls are TRBV6-5 and TRBJ1-2; 7 bases map to TRBD1. CDR1 and CDR2 (germline): MNHEY, SVGAGI. The CDR3 has 15 amino acids. The ends lost 5 bases at V and 4 bases at J; junction bases unmatched: 10. DNA of the CDR3: TGTGCCAGCAGTCGATCGGACAGGTCCAGCTATGGCTACACCTTC. The encoded protein is CASSRSDRSSYGYTF.

The chain couples TRBV5-1 to TRBJ2-7; the match to TRBD1 covers 12 bases. The CDR3 runs 16 residues. From germline, CDR1 is SGHRS and CDR2 YFSETQ. The V gene end was trimmed by 0 bases and the J gene end by 7 bases; junction bases not matched to a gene: 8. In DNA form, the CDR3 reads TGCGCCAGCAGCTTGGCCCCGGGACAGGGGGCGGGGGAGCAGTACTTC. Its translation is CASSLAPGQGAGEQYF.

The J gene is TRBJ1-5, the V gene TRBV28; D ambiguous. From germline, CDR1 is MDHEN and CDR2 SYDVKM. This CDR3 contains 12 residues. Trimming pared 7 bases from V and 5 bases from J, leaving 9 bases between. This CDR3 reads CASKRRDQPQHF. The CDR3 DNA is TGTGCCAGCAAAAGGCGGGATCAGCCCCAGCATTTT.

This clone has more than one count but fewer than ten. The chain recombines TRBV19 with TRBJ1-1, with 8 bases fitting TRBD1. CDR1 is LNHDA, CDR2 SQIVND, per germline (reference sequence). The V gene end was trimmed by 4 bases and the J gene end by 4 bases; junction bases not matched to a gene: 5. This CDR3 region has 14 residues. CDR3 in DNA: TGTGCCAGTAGTAGGACAGGGTTGGTCACTGAAGCTTTCTTT. This codes for CASSRTGLVTEAFF. Combining the CDR3 with reference TRBV19 and TRBJ1-1 gives the whole variable domain DGGITQSPKYLFRKEGQNVTLSCEQNLNHDAMYWYRQDPGQGLRLIYYSQIVNDFQKGDIAEGYSVSREKKESFPLTVTSAQKNPTAFYLCASSRTGLVTEAFFGQGTRLTVV.

In the case of this clone: The sample carries other DNA sequences with the same CDR3. The chain is built from TRBV5-1 and TRBJ2-1; D is unclear. Trimming stripped 4 bases from V and 1 base from J, with 12 bases between. From germline, CDR1 is SGHRS and CDR2 YFSETQ. The length of the CDR3 is 15 residues. CDR3 protein: CASSPHQSSYNEQFF. The DNA for the CDR3 is TGCGCCAGCAGCCCGCACCAGTCATCCTACAATGAGCAGTTCTTC.

The J gene is TRBJ2-5, the V gene TRBV7-9; 9 bases are shared with TRBD1. The J call may be mistaken, given a closer DNA end match to TRBJ2-7. The CDR3 loop spans 15 amino acids. CDR1 is SEHNR and CDR2 is FQNEAQ in the germline V gene (reference sequence). The CDR3 bases are TGTGCCAGCAGTATTCCGGGACAGGGTACAAGCGAGCAGTACTTC. The encoded protein is CASSIPGQGTSEQYF.

This CDR3 reads CASKVRRSYNEQFF. The DNA of the CDR3 is TGTGCCAGCAAGGTGAGGAGGAGCTACAATGAGCAGTTCTTC. This chain connects TRBV6-1 to TRBJ2-1; maybe TRBD2 (5 bases). The germline CDR1 and CDR2 sequences are MNHNS and SASEGT. CDR3 length: 14 amino acids. Trimming removed 7 bases at V and 3 bases at J, with 13 bases between.

This rearrangement joins TRBV6-1 to TRBJ1-3; D might be TRBD1 (6 bases). CDR3 length equals 14 residues. V dropped 7 bases and J dropped 5 bases, with 15 bases sitting between them. CDR1 is MNHNS and CDR2 is SASEGT in the germline V gene. The CDR3 region is CASTRQGRRNTIYF. For the CDR3, the DNA is TGTGCCAGCACTAGGCAGGGGAGAAGAAACACCATATATTTT.

This clone was observed at least ten times. This sequence joins TRBV21-1 and TRBJ2-3; TRBD2, the table's D call, lacks a check against the DNA. TRBV21-1 is given as a pseudogene. The CDR3 runs to 17 residues. The CDR3 DNA sequence: TGTGCCAGCAGCCACCATATCGACTATACTAGCACAGATACGCAGTATTTT. Amino acids: CASSHHIDYTSTDTQYF.

This chain uses TRBV9 with TRBJ1-4; D is perhaps TRBD1 (6 bases). The CDR3 runs 15 residues. V lost 3 bases and J 7 bases, leaving 16 bases between the germline ends. The germline V gene has CDR1 SGDLS and CDR2 YYNGEE. In DNA, the CDR3 is TGTGCCAGCAGCGAAACAGGGCTTCCATCTGAAAAACTGTTTTTT. Residues: CASSETGLPSEKLFF.

The chain uses TRBV9 and TRBJ2-2, with D possibly matching TRBD2 (5 bases). This CDR3 spans 16 amino acids. Germline CDR1 is SGDLS and CDR2 is YYNGEE. V was trimmed by 3 bases and J by 1 base, leaving 13 bases between them. The CDR3 sequence is CASSAAQRQNTGELFF. In nucleotides, the CDR3 is TGTGCCAGCAGCGCCGCCCAGCGGCAGAACACCGGGGAGCTGTTTTTT.

This chain uses TRBV2 with TRBJ2-7; D gene ambiguous. V was cut by 3 bases and J by 3 bases, with 3 bases left in between. This CDR3 is built from 11 residues. Germline V lookup: CDR1 SNHLY, CDR2 FYNNEI. The CDR3 is CASSDGYEQYF. CDR3 nucleotides: TGTGCCAGCAGTGACGGCTACGAGCAGTACTTC.

This chain joins TRBV7-8 and TRBJ1-1; D gene uncertain. This CDR3 has 18 amino acids. Trimming stripped 1 base from V and 6 bases from J, with 24 bases between. Germline CDR1 SGHVS, CDR2 FQNEAQ. CDR3 sequence reads: CASSLGRIANVGNSEAFF. CDR3 DNA sequence: TGTGCCAGCAGCTTAGGGCGGATCGCGAATGTGGGTAACTCTGAAGCTTTCTTT.

A single count supports this clone. The chain joins TRBV5-1 to TRBJ2-2; tentative D call: TRBD1 (5 bases). The V end was cut by 6 bases, the J end by 8 bases, with 14 bases between. The CDR3 extends over 13 amino acids. CDR1 is SGHRS, CDR2 YFSETQ, per germline. The CDR3 sequence: CASTSGYGGELFF. In DNA form, the CDR3 reads TGCGCCAGCACCTCAGGGTACGGGGGGGAGCTGTTTTTT.

V usage is TRBV5-1 and J usage is TRBJ2-5; 8 bases match TRBD1. The CDR3 is 16 amino acids. Trimming removed 0 bases from V and 0 bases from J; junction bases left unmatched: 4. The germline CDR1 and CDR2 sequences are SGHRS and YFSETQ. CDR3 sequence: CASSLGGTGYQETQYF. CDR3 nucleotides: TGCGCCAGCAGCTTGGGGGGGACAGGCTACCAAGAGACCCAGTACTTC.

The chain is built from TRBV18 and TRBJ1-3; 7 bases line up with TRBD1. The CDR3 runs to 17 residues. Losses at the gene ends were 3 bases for V and 0 bases for J; bases not matched to a gene: 8. Germline V CDR1 and CDR2: KGHSH, LQKENI. The CDR3 bases are TGTGCCAGCTCACCCCTTATCACAGGGGCCTCTGGAAACACCATATATTTT. It specifies CASSPLITGASGNTIYF. The whole variable domain, filled in from reference TRBV18 and TRBJ1-3, reads NAGVMQNPRHLVRRRGQEARLRCSPMKGHSHVYWYRQLPEEGLKFMVYLQKENIIDESGMPKERFSAEFPKEGPSILRIQQVVRGDSAAYFCASSPLITGASGNTIYFGEGSWLTVV.

The chain combines TRBV7-8 with TRBJ2-1, with no clear D. The length of the CDR3 is 13 residues. From germline, CDR1 is SGHVS and CDR2 FQNEAQ. Trimming cost V 1 base and J 6 bases, with 7 bases left between them. CDR3 bases: TGTGCCAGCAGCTTAGGCTATCGCAATGAGCAGTTCTTC. This sequence encodes CASSLGYRNEQFF.

V is TRBV9 and J is TRBJ1-1; tentatively, D is TRBD1 (5 bases). Trimming removed 4 bases from V and 1 base from J, with 14 bases in between. Germline V CDR1 and CDR2: SGDLS, YYNGEE. The CDR3 has 15 residues. Written as DNA, the CDR3 is TGTGCCAGCAGCCCTCTAGGGGTGGCGAACACTGAAGCTTTCTTT. Translated, it gives CASSPLGVANTEAFF.

The chain links TRBV28 to TRBJ1-4; D possibly corresponds to TRBD1 (6 bases). V was pared by 2 bases and J by 5 bases, with 9 bases between. CDR1 MDHEN and CDR2 SYDVKM come from the germline V gene. The CDR3 has 14 amino acids. CDR3 nucleotide sequence: TGTGCCAGCAGTTTAGGGACATTGAATGAAAAACTGTTTTTT. It encodes CASSLGTLNEKLFF.

The rearrangement joins TRBV9 to TRBJ1-5; no reliable D call. The V end lost 1 base, the J end lost 3 bases, and 11 bases lay between the germline ends. The CDR3 is made up of 15 amino acids. Per the germline V gene, CDR1 is SGDLS and CDR2 is YYNGEE. The CDR3 loop reads CASSVSAQANQPQHF. The CDR3 nucleotides read TGTGCCAGCAGCGTAAGTGCTCAAGCCAATCAGCCCCAGCATTTT.

The chain recombines TRBV6-1 with TRBJ1-6; 7 nucleotides agree with TRBD1. Germline lookup yields CDR1 MNHNS and CDR2 SASEGT. V gave up 6 bases and J gave up 4 bases; unmatched junction bases: 6. The CDR3 has 15 residues. CDR3 loop: CASRGTEPYNSPLHF. The CDR3 DNA follows: TGTGCCAGCAGAGGGACAGAGCCTTATAATTCACCCCTCCACTTT.

The chain is built from TRBV5-1 and TRBJ2-7; 8 bases agree with TRBD1. The V and J ends lost 4 bases and 3 bases, in that order; junction bases with no gene match: 9. Per the germline V gene, CDR1 is SGHRS and CDR2 is YFSETQ. The CDR3 has 15 residues. CDR3 sequence: CASSIGQGALYEQYF. CDR3 DNA: TGCGCCAGCAGCATAGGGCAGGGGGCTCTCTACGAGCAGTACTTC.

In this sample, this clone turned up a few times. The chain combines TRBV7-2 with TRBJ2-7; 8 nucleotides align to TRBD2. V lost 5 bases and J lost 5; bases outside the gene matches: 17. The CDR3 spans 17 residues. Germline V gene lookup returns CDR1 SGHTA and CDR2 FQGNSA. CDR3 sequence (DNA): TGTGCCAGCAGCCCACGCTTGAGCGGGGGCTCTAGGAACGAGCAGTACTTC. Its translation is CASSPRLSGGSRNEQYF.

V usage is TRBV7-6 and J usage is TRBJ2-7, with D maybe TRBD2 (6 bases). The germline CDR1 and CDR2 sequences are SGHVS and FNYEAQ. The CDR3 runs to 15 residues. Trimming shortened V by 1 base and J by 4 bases, and 14 bases separated the two germline ends. The CDR3 loop reads CASSLVGTRGYEQYF. Here the CDR3 DNA reads TGTGCCAGCAGCTTAGTGGGAACGCGGGGTTACGAGCAGTACTTC.

This rearrangement joins TRBV21-1 to TRBJ2-7; TRBD1, the table's D call, was not compared with the DNA. TRBV21-1 has pseudogene status. CDR3 length: 17 residues. CDR3 sequence: CASSKSGQPNRSYEQYF. Written as DNA, the CDR3 is TGTGCCAGCAGCAAGTCTGGACAGCCGAACCGCTCCTACGAGCAGTACTTC.

The CDR3 reads CASSYGQLVGPQHF. The CDR3 coding sequence is TGTGCCAGCAGTTACGGACAGCTCGTAGGGCCCCAGCATTTT. The gene calls are TRBV6-5 and TRBJ1-5, with D maybe TRBD1 (6 bases). Germline loops: CDR1 MNHEY, CDR2 SVGAGI. With 2 bases removed from V and 9 bases from J, the gap between germline ends came to 14 bases. The CDR3 has 14 residues.

This chain links TRBV6-1 with TRBJ2-3, with a possible D match to TRBD1 (6 bases). Trimming took off 7 bases at V and 1 base at J, with 12 bases between the two ends. Germline V gene sequence: CDR1 MNHNS, CDR2 SASEGT. This CDR3 is built from 14 residues. CDR3 in amino acids: CASNRRQGTDTQYF. CDR3 DNA sequence: TGTGCCAGCAATAGACGACAGGGCACAGATACGCAGTATTTT.